The 13 T cell receptor beta chains below come from one sample, sequenced in a study of cytomegalovirus exposure and HLA in healthy donors. PCR used 60 Vbeta primers and 13 Jbeta primers. Sequencing was performed with immunoSEQ multiplex PCR; in TCRdb, only in-frame clones are kept and a portion is missing. This table holds 150,000 to 200,000 clones, around two thirds found once. The material sequenced was PBMCs. The origin of the receptors is a man between 40 and 49 years old in good health and CMV-seronegative.

This chain uses TRBV9 with TRBJ1-2; 8 nucleotides agree with TRBD1. After removal of 2 bases from V and 3 bases from J, the junction contained 3 bases not matched to a gene. The CDR3 is made up of 14 amino acids. The V gene's germline CDR1 is SGDLS and CDR2 YYNGEE. The CDR3 loop reads CASSVSQGDYGYTF. The CDR3 DNA is TGTGCCAGCAGCGTCTCACAGGGGGACTATGGCTACACCTTC.

In its sample, this clone was seen once. The gene calls are TRBV28 and TRBJ2-5; 7 bases fit TRBD2. From germline, CDR1 is MDHEN and CDR2 SYDVKM. The CDR3 covers 15 residues. V gave up 1 base and J gave up 5 bases; unmatched junction bases: 7. The CDR3: CASSLYNGGTETQYF. The CDR3 DNA reads TGTGCCAGCAGTTTATATAACGGGGGGACGGAGACCCAGTACTTC.

CDR3: CAISGGRGPADTQYF. Written as DNA, the CDR3 is TGTGCCATCAGTGGGGGCAGGGGGCCCGCAGATACGCAGTATTTT. V is TRBV10-3 and J is TRBJ2-3, with TRBD1 identical over 8 bases. Germline CDR1 reads ENHRY; CDR2 reads SYGVKD. V was pared by 4 bases and J by 4 bases, with 7 bases of the junction left unmatched. The CDR3 has 15 amino acids.

This clone was recorded a few times. The chain has TRBV11-2 and TRBJ2-5, with D hard to call. CDR3 length equals 12 residues. V was shortened by 5 bases and J by 0 bases, with 4 bases between the two germline ends. Germline CDR1 reads SGHAT; CDR2 reads FQNNGV. CDR3 nucleotides: TGTGCCAGCAGCCTGTACCAAGAGACCCAGTACTTC. It codes for CASSLYQETQYF.

This chain links TRBV6-6 with TRBJ1-3; D is possibly TRBD1 (6 bases). CDR3 size: 15 residues. V lost 5 bases to trimming and J lost 0 bases, with 11 bases between them. Germline CDR1 and CDR2: MNHNY and SVGAGI (reference sequence). Here the CDR3 DNA reads TGTGCCAGCAGTACAACAGGGTACTCTGGAAACACCATATATTTT. This sequence encodes CASSTTGYSGNTIYF.

The V call is TRBV6-1, the J call TRBJ1-5; 7 bases are shared with TRBD1. Germline values: CDR1 MNHNS, CDR2 SASEGT. The J segment lost 5 bases and the V segment lost 4 bases, leaving 2 bases of the junction unmatched. The CDR3 has 13 residues. The CDR3: CASSGTGDQPQHF. CDR3 nucleotides: TGTGCCAGCAGTGGCACAGGGGATCAGCCCCAGCATTTT.

The chain carries TRBV7-9 and TRBJ2-5; weak D call: TRBD1 (5 bases). The end of the DNA fits TRBJ2-7 better, so the J call may be wrong. CDR1 is SEHNR, CDR2 FQNEAQ, per germline (reference sequence). This CDR3 comprises 15 residues. The CDR3 is CASSEGSGQFYEQYF. DNA of the CDR3: TGTGCCAGCAGTGAAGGTTCAGGGCAGTTCTACGAGCAGTACTTC.

The chain couples TRBV11-2 to TRBJ1-3; D unclear. Germline CDR1 is SGHAT and CDR2 is FQNNGV. The V end lost 4 bases, the J end lost 0 bases, and 4 bases lay between the germline ends. This CDR3 comprises 13 residues. CDR3: CASSYSSGNTIYF. The CDR3 DNA sequence: TGTGCCAGCAGCTATAGCTCTGGAAACACCATATATTTT.

This rearrangement joins TRBV5-5 to TRBJ2-7; 9 bases are a match to TRBD1. CDR3 length equals 14 residues. Trimming took 0 bases from V and 4 from J; bases not matched to a gene: 2. Looked up from germline, CDR1 is SGHKS and CDR2 is YYEKEE (reference sequence). The CDR3 spells CASSLADRGYEQYF. As DNA, the CDR3 is TGTGCCAGCAGCTTGGCGGACAGGGGTTACGAGCAGTACTTC.

This chain links TRBV5-5 with TRBJ1-3; TRBD1 matches 8 bases. The V and J ends lost 4 bases and 5 bases, in that order; junction bases with no gene match: 5. This CDR3 has 14 amino acids. Germline V CDR1 and CDR2: SGHKS, YYEKEE (reference sequence). The CDR3 protein is CASSATGDRNTIYF. The CDR3, as DNA: TGTGCCAGCAGCGCGACAGGGGATAGAAACACCATATATTTT. Full variable domain (rest looked up from reference TRBV5-5 and TRBJ1-3): DAGVTQSPTHLIKTRGQQVTLRCSPISGHKSVSWYQQVLGQGPQFIFQYYEKEERGRGNFPDRFSARQFPNYSSELNVNALLLGDSALYLCASSATGDRNTIYFGEGSWLTVV.

This clone was observed a few times. The chain is built from TRBV29-1 and TRBJ2-2, with 10 bases fitting TRBD1. V lost 1 base and J lost 4; bases outside the gene matches: 6. In germline, CDR1 is SQVTM, CDR2 ANQGSEA. This CDR3 spans 16 amino acids. The CDR3 nucleotides are TGCAGCGTTGAAGCCGGGACAGGGGACCTCACCGGGGAGCTGTTTTTT. Encoded protein: CSVEAGTGDLTGELFF.

The V gene is TRBV2, the J gene TRBJ2-7, with 11 positions matching TRBD1. Germline trimming cut 5 bases from V and 6 bases from J; bases unmatched to any gene: 15. Germline V lookup: CDR1 SNHLY, CDR2 FYNNEI. The CDR3 is 17 residues long. CDR3 protein: CASSNRDRGTLLGEQYF. The DNA for the CDR3 is TGTGCCAGCAGTAACCGGGACAGGGGGACCTTACTGGGCGAGCAGTACTTC.

The gene calls are TRBV5-1 and TRBJ1-1, with D perhaps TRBD1 (6 bases). Trimming shortened V by 0 bases and J by 7 bases, and 7 bases separated the two germline ends. Germline V gene sequence: CDR1 SGHRS, CDR2 YFSETQ. The CDR3 extends over 12 amino acids. The CDR3 here is CASSLVQGEAFF. CDR3 nucleotides: TGCGCCAGCAGCTTGGTACAGGGTGAAGCTTTCTTT.